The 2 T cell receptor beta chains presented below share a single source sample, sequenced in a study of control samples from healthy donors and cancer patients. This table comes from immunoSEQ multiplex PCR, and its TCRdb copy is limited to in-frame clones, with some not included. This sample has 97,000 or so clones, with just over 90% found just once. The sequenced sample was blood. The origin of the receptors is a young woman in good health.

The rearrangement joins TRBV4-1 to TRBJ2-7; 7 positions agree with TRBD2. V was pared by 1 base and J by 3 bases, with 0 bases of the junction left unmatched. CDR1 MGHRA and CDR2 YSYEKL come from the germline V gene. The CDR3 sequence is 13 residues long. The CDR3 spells CASSQASGYEQYF. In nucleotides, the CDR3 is TGCGCCAGCAGCCAAGCTAGCGGCTACGAGCAGTACTTC.

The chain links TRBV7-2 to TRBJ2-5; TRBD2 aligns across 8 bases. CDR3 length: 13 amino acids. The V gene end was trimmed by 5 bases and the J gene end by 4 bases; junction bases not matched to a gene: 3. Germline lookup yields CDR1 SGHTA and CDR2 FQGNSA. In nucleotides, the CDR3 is TGTGCCAGCAGCCCGGGACTAGTAGAGACCCAGTACTTC. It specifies CASSPGLVETQYF. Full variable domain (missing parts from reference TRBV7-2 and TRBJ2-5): GAGVSQSPSNKVTEKGKDVELRCDPISGHTALYWYRQSLGQGLEFLIYFQGNSAPDKSGLPSDRFSAERTGGSVSTLTIQRTQQEDSAVYLCASSPGLVETQYFGPGTRLLVL.